These T cell receptor beta chains were read from a single sample in a study of blood T cell repertoires in COVID-19. The method was immunoSEQ multiplex PCR; TCRdb's version includes in-frame clones alone and lacks a portion of them. Altogether about 160,000 clones are present, 82% being singletons, with the ten largest covering 7%. Sequenced: peripheral blood. The receptors come from a middle-aged woman with COVID-19, enrolled during active disease. CDR3s include the opening cysteine and the closing phenylalanine or tryptophan. D genes are given only for firm matches. The size entry is marked missing in some rows and otherwise reads once, few, many or a size class.

cdr3_aa cdr3_nt v_call d_call j_call clone_size
CASSPLGGGYTF TGTGCCAGCTCACCACTGGGGGGTGGCTACACCTTC TRBV18 NA TRBJ1-2 NA
CASSDQGGELFF TGTGCCAGCAGCGACCAGGGTGGTGAACTGTTTTTT TRBV7-3 NA TRBJ1-4 few
CASSFVGQGARGDGYTF TGTGCCAGCAGCTTCGTAGGACAGGGGGCGCGTGGGGATGGCTACACCTTC TRBV5-4 TRBD1 TRBJ1-2 NA
CASSTTGGPQRILGETQYF TGTGCCAGCAGCACAACGGGGGGGCCGCAACGAATTTTAGGAGAGACCCAGTACTTC TRBV13 TRBD2 TRBJ2-5 NA
CASSQGKGLGVNNEQFF TGCGCCAGCAGCCAAGGGAAGGGACTAGGGGTTAACAATGAGCAGTTCTTC TRBV4-1 TRBD2 TRBJ2-1 NA
CSVETGYGYTF TGCAGCGTTGAAACGGGGTATGGCTACACCTTC TRBV29-1 NA TRBJ1-2 NA
CASSSFQGAGEQYF TGTGCCAGCAGCTCCTTCCAGGGGGCGGGAGAGCAGTACTTC TRBV7-9 TRBD1 TRBJ2-7 NA
CASSRPGTNQETQYF TGTGCCAGCAGCCGTCCCGGGACAAATCAAGAGACCCAGTACTTC TRBV5-6 NA TRBJ2-5 NA
CASSLAWSPDTQYF TGTGCCAGCAGCCTCGCGTGGAGCCCAGATACGCAGTATTTT TRBV7-2 NA TRBJ2-3 NA
CASSPSPGNEQFF TGTGCCAGCAGCCCAAGTCCCGGCAATGAGCAGTTCTTC TRBV7-2 NA TRBJ2-1 NA
CASSQPGVTDTQYF TGCGCCAGCAGCCAACCGGGGGTCACAGATACGCAGTATTTT TRBV4-1 NA TRBJ2-3 NA
CASSLARGGGNTEAFF TGTGCCAGCAGTTTGGCCCGGGGAGGGGGGAACACTGAAGCTTTCTTT TRBV6-5 NA TRBJ1-1 NA
CASSDSSLAGELFF TGTGCCAGCAGTGACTCGAGTCTGGCCGGGGAGCTGTTTTTT TRBV6-4 NA TRBJ2-2 NA
CASSLGRQLAPEAFF TGTGCCAGCAGTCTCGGAAGACAGTTAGCCCCTGAAGCTTTCTTT TRBV27 NA TRBJ1-1 NA
CASSPRGRSDNEQFF TGTGCCAGCAGCCCCAGGGGGCGGTCGGACAATGAGCAGTTCTTC TRBV3-1/TRBV3-2 TRBD1 TRBJ2-1 NA
CASSQGGGSFGETQYF TGTGCCAGCAGCCAAGGTGGAGGGAGTTTTGGAGAGACCCAGTACTTC TRBV3-1/TRBV3-2 NA TRBJ2-5 NA
CASSLTGGVNGYTF TGCGCCAGCAGCTTGACAGGGGGCGTTAATGGCTACACCTTC TRBV5-1 TRBD1 TRBJ1-2 NA
CASSIGATSIGFGEQFF TGTGCCAGTAGTATAGGGGCGACTAGTATAGGGTTCGGTGAGCAGTTCTTC TRBV19 NA TRBJ2-1 NA
CASRPGWGDSYEQYF TGTGCCAGCAGACCTGGGTGGGGGGATTCCTACGAGCAGTACTTC TRBV27 NA TRBJ2-7 NA
CASSGTGGTEAFF TGTGCCAGCAGTGGGACAGGGGGCACTGAAGCTTTCTTT TRBV2 TRBD1 TRBJ1-1 NA
CASSPWAPETQYF TGTGCCAGCAGCCCGTGGGCCCCGGAGACCCAGTACTTC TRBV25-1 NA TRBJ2-5 NA
CASSSTRQVEAFF TGTGCCAGCAGTAGTACCCGACAGGTTGAAGCTTTCTTT TRBV6-6 NA TRBJ1-1 NA
CASSRGPNEQFF TGTGCCAGCTCACGAGGGCCAAATGAGCAGTTCTTC TRBV18 NA TRBJ2-1 NA
CASSGRQRLSTDTQYF TGCGCCAGCAGCGGAAGACAGCGTCTTAGCACAGATACGCAGTATTTT TRBV4-1 NA TRBJ2-3 NA
CASRYRDNIEQFF TGTGCCAGCAGGTACAGAGACAACATTGAGCAGTTCTTC TRBV6-5 NA TRBJ2-1 once